These 2 T cell receptor beta chains were sequenced from one sample in a study of T cells in tumors after PD-1 blockade. Assay used: immunoSEQ multiplex PCR; TCRdb lists only in-frame clones, some missing. Of roughly 59,000 clones listed, around four fifths are singletons. The sample here was PBMCs, taken before anti-PD-1 treatment. These receptors came from a human donor with basal cell carcinoma.

The chain combines TRBV6-6 with TRBJ1-6, with 7 nucleotides matching TRBD1. The trim removed 6 bases at V and 4 bases at J, leaving 9 bases unmatched. Germline CDR1 and CDR2: MNHNY and SVGAGI (reference sequence). This CDR3 is built from 16 residues. DNA of the CDR3: TGTGCCAGCAGACCAACCGGGACAGCGTATAATTCACCCCTCCACTTT. Its protein product is CASRPTGTAYNSPLHF.

V gene TRBV30 combines with J gene TRBJ2-5, with D possibly matching TRBD2 (5 bases). CDR3 length equals 12 residues. Germline V CDR1 and CDR2: GTSNPN, SVGIG (reference sequence). With 7 bases removed from V and 5 bases from J, the gap between germline ends came to 14 bases. The CDR3 sequence is CASGRQRETQYF. The CDR3 nucleotides read TGTGCCTCGGGAAGGCAGCGGGAGACCCAGTACTTC.